These 20 T cell receptor beta chains were sequenced from one sample in a study of vaccination and CD4 T cells after COVID-19. Sequenced with the Oncomine TCR Beta short-read assay was DNA taken from cultured CD4+ T cells. Each CDR3 protein is one row after TCRdb ran MiXCR on the PCR reads. This repertoire shows about 9,200 distinct CDR3 sequences, 51% found once; its top ten account for approximately 40%. Treatment defined: roughly 10-day PBMC culture with coronavirus spike peptide pools or control peptides (ViraFEST assay). What these receptors recognize is not known. The specimen sequenced was CD4+ T cells from blood, cultured in vitro. The receptors were sampled from a human donor who had recovered from COVID-19.

The chain employs TRBV20-1 and TRBJ1-4; D gene unclear. The V gene lost 3 bases and the J gene lost 8 bases, with 16 bases spanning the gap. The germline CDR1 and CDR2 sequences are DFQATT and SNEGSKA (reference sequence). The CDR3 sequence is 14 residues long. CDR3 loop: CSARDPGRHEKLFF. In DNA, the CDR3 is TGCAGTGCTAGGGATCCCGGCAGACACGAAAAACTGTTTTTT.

CDR3 loop: CASSFMGQNTEAFF. DNA of the CDR3: TGTGCCAGCAGCTTTATGGGGCAGAACACTGAAGCTTTCTTT. The chain recombines TRBV11-2 with TRBJ1-1; TRBD1 might be the D (5 bases). Germline loops: CDR1 SGHAT, CDR2 FQNNGV. V was cut by 3 bases and J by 1 base, with 9 bases left in between. This CDR3 region has 14 residues.

This chain uses TRBV28 with TRBJ2-5; D remains ambiguous. The CDR3 contains 16 residues. From germline, CDR1 is MDHEN and CDR2 SYDVKM. With 3 bases removed from V and 1 base from J, the gap between germline ends came to 15 bases. The CDR3 region is CASSFVTRGPQETQYF. The DNA of the CDR3 is TGTGCCAGCAGTTTTGTAACCCGAGGCCCCCAAGAGACCCAGTACTTC.

V gene TRBV7-2 combines with J gene TRBJ2-1; 9 bases line up with TRBD1. The end of the DNA is better explained by TRBJ2-7, so the J call may be wrong. The length of the CDR3 is 15 residues. Germline V gene lookup returns CDR1 SGHTA and CDR2 FQGNSA. The DNA of the CDR3 is TGTGCCAGCAGCTTAATGGGACAGGGTACTTACGAGCAGTACTTC. Its translation is CASSLMGQGTYEQYF.

The chain uses TRBV27 and TRBJ2-7; D is possibly TRBD1 or TRBD2 (6 bases each). Germline V gene data show CDR1 as MNHEY and CDR2 as SMNVEV (reference sequence). V gave up 5 bases and J gave up 3 bases, with 20 bases separating them. CDR3 length: 16 residues. DNA for the CDR3: TGTGCCAGCAGTCCTGTGGGTCGGGGGCCCCGCTACGAGCAGTACTTC. As protein: CASSPVGRGPRYEQYF.

The chain recombines TRBV20-1 with TRBJ2-7; 8 nucleotides line up with TRBD1. This CDR3 has 15 amino acids. Per germline, CDR1 DFQATT and CDR2 SNEGSKA (reference sequence). V lost 2 bases, J lost 0 bases, and 6 bases stayed unmatched. The CDR3 reads CSARPRTGNSYEQYF. CDR3 in DNA: TGCAGTGCTAGACCCCGGACAGGGAACTCCTACGAGCAGTACTTC.

This clonotype has just one count. This chain uses TRBV20-1 with TRBJ2-3, with D possibly matching TRBD2 (6 bases). V gave up 0 bases and J gave up 1 base, with 8 bases separating them. Per germline, CDR1 DFQATT and CDR2 SNEGSKA (reference sequence). This CDR3 is built from 14 residues. CDR3 residues: CSARDGGGTDTQYF. The CDR3 DNA sequence: TGCAGTGCTAGAGACGGCGGGGGCACAGATACGCAGTATTTT.

The chain employs TRBV2 and TRBJ2-7; D unclear. V dropped 6 bases and J dropped 7 bases, with 13 bases sitting between them. Germline V lookup: CDR1 SNHLY, CDR2 FYNNEI. The CDR3 contains 12 residues. The CDR3 sequence is CASSRNNREQYF. As DNA, the CDR3 is TGTGCCAGCAGCCGCAATAACAGAGAGCAGTACTTC.

This chain connects TRBV20-1 to TRBJ2-1; 14 bases match TRBD2. Trimming removed 6 bases from V and 4 bases from J; junction bases left unmatched: 5. Germline V gene lookup returns CDR1 DFQATT and CDR2 SNEGSKA (reference sequence). The CDR3 has 15 amino acids. CDR3 coding DNA: TGCAGTGCCCGACTAGCGGGGGGGCAATACAATGAGCAGTTCTTC. Translation gives CSARLAGGQYNEQFF.

In its sample, this clonotype was seen a few times. The CDR3 DNA is TGTGCCAGCTACCCAGGGGGTCTTCACACTGAAGCTTTCTTT. Translation gives CASYPGGLHTEAFF. V usage is TRBV28 and J usage is TRBJ1-1, with 7 bases that match TRBD1. V trimming: 8 bases; J trimming: 3 bases; junction bases outside the gene matches: 9. CDR1 and CDR2 (germline): MDHEN, SYDVKM. This CDR3 has 14 amino acids.

This clonotype was observed a single time. The chain recombines TRBV7-3 with TRBJ2-1, with D maybe TRBD2 (6 bases). The CDR3 loop spans 15 amino acids. Germline CDR1 reads SGHTA; CDR2 reads FQGTGA. Trimming removed 3 bases at V and 4 bases at J, with 13 bases between. CDR3 in amino acids: CASSFRPGGYNEQFF. The CDR3 bases are TGTGCCAGCAGCTTTCGTCCCGGGGGTTACAATGAGCAGTTCTTC.

This sequence joins TRBV6-1 and TRBJ1-1; 8 nucleotides agree with TRBD1. The CDR3 spans 13 residues. The ends lost 4 bases at V and 8 bases at J; junction bases unmatched: 6. Germline V gives CDR1 MNHNS, CDR2 SASEGT. The CDR3 DNA is TGTGCCAGCAGTGTTTCCGGGACAGGCGAAGCTTTCTTT. It encodes CASSVSGTGEAFF.

The chain has TRBV9 and TRBJ1-1; a weak D match, TRBD1 (6 bases). From germline, CDR1 is SGDLS and CDR2 YYNGEE. The CDR3 runs to 14 residues. V was shortened by 0 bases and J by 1 base, with 7 bases between the two germline ends. CDR3 DNA: TGTGCCAGCAGCGTAGGGGGACAGAACACTGAAGCTTTCTTT. This encodes CASSVGGQNTEAFF.

This clonotype was observed a few times. V is TRBV7-9 and J is TRBJ2-1; 13 bases line up with TRBD2. Germline V lookup: CDR1 SEHNR, CDR2 FQNEAQ (reference sequence). The CDR3 length is 15 residues. The V gene end was trimmed by 4 bases and the J gene end by 8 bases; junction bases not matched to a gene: 5. CDR3 nucleotides: TGTGCCAGCAGCTCTACTAGCGGGGGGGAAGATGAGCAGTTCTTC. Translation gives CASSSTSGGEDEQFF.

V usage is TRBV20-1 and J usage is TRBJ1-2; no reliable D call. Germline assignment: CDR1 DFQATT and CDR2 SNEGSKA (reference sequence). Trimming pared 3 bases from V and 5 bases from J, leaving 10 bases between. CDR3 size: 12 residues. The CDR3 nucleotides read TGCAGTGCTAGTCAGGAGGTTTATGGCTACACCTTC. It specifies CSASQEVYGYTF.

The chain combines TRBV10-3 with TRBJ2-2; 8 nucleotides line up with TRBD1. The germline V gene encodes CDR1 ENHRY and CDR2 SYGVKD. Trimming removed 7 bases from V and 5 bases from J; junction bases left unmatched: 6. The CDR3 sequence is 14 residues long. CDR3 region: CAIKGGQATGELFF. DNA for the CDR3: TGTGCCATCAAGGGGGGACAGGCAACCGGGGAGCTGTTTTTT.

The chain links TRBV7-3 to TRBJ2-2, with a tentative D call TRBD2 (6 bases). The germline V gene has CDR1 SGHTA and CDR2 FQGTGA. This CDR3 spans 16 amino acids. The V gene lost 6 bases and the J gene lost 5 bases, with 19 bases spanning the gap. CDR3 bases: TGTGCCAGCAGACGATTCCCGGCGGAGGGGACCGGGGAGCTGTTTTTT. Its translation is CASRRFPAEGTGELFF. The full variable domain, its missing parts supplied by reference TRBV7-3 and TRBJ2-2, is GAGVSQTPSNKVTEKGKYVELRCDPISGHTALYWYRQSLGQGPEFLIYFQGTGAADDSGLPNDRFFAVRPEGSVSTLKIQRTERGDSAVYLCASRRFPAEGTGELFFGEGSRLTVL.

The chain has TRBV20-1 and TRBJ2-5; 9 bases line up with TRBD1. CDR3 length: 15 residues. V lost 0 bases and J lost 3; bases outside the gene matches: 5. Germline values: CDR1 DFQATT, CDR2 SNEGSKA (reference sequence). CDR3 DNA: TGCAGTGCTAGAGATCCGGACAGGGGAAAAGAGACCCAGTACTTC. Translation: CSARDPDRGKETQYF.

This sequence joins TRBV6-1 and TRBJ1-1; TRBD1 matches at 7 bases. CDR1 MNHNS and CDR2 SASEGT come from the germline V gene. The CDR3 totals 15 residues. V lost 0 bases, J lost 3 bases, and 4 bases stayed unmatched. The chain's CDR3 is CASSEATGVDTEAFF. DNA of the CDR3: TGTGCCAGCAGTGAAGCCACAGGGGTGGACACTGAAGCTTTCTTT.

The chain couples TRBV20-1 to TRBJ2-3; perhaps TRBD1 as D (5 bases). The germline V and J ends were trimmed by 3 bases and 2 bases, with 12 bases remaining between them. This CDR3 spans 14 amino acids. Germline CDR1 and CDR2: DFQATT and SNEGSKA (reference sequence). The CDR3 spells CSASLSGNTDTQYF. CDR3 DNA sequence: TGCAGTGCTAGTCTGTCAGGGAACACAGATACGCAGTATTTT.